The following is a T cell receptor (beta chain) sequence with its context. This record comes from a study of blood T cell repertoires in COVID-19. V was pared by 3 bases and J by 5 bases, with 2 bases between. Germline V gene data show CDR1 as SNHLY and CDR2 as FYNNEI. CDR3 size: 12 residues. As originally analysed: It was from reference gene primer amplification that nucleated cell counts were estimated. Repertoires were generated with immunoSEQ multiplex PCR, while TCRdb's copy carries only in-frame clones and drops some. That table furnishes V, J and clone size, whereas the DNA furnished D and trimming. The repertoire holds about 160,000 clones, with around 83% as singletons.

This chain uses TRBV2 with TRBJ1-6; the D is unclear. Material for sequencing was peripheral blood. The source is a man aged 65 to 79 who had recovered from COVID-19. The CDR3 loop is CASSDDNSPLHF. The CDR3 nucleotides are TGTGCCAGCAGTGACGATAATTCACCCCTCCACTTT.